The clone carrying this T cell receptor beta chain was counted between two and nine times. Antigen unknown. The data stem from a study of T cell repertoires in cytomegalovirus infection. Study summary: HLA-C-restricted CMV epitopes, recently identified, and well-studied HLA-B-restricted ones were used by the study. Both a matching HLA type and CMV infection were indicated by public TCR beta signatures. Points from the study as a whole: Carriers of CMV plus the relevant HLA were identified by cumulative public TCR beta family frequency. HLA-C-restricted CMV clonotypes gave the most frequent clonotype in two of eight donors.

TCRdb reprocessed the reads via MiXCR and lists one record per CDR3 protein. The sample yields fewer than 950,000 distinct CDR3 sequences, around a third seen once. The germline gives CDR1 MNHEY, CDR2 SMNVEV (reference sequence). The V and J ends lost 3 bases and 5 bases, in that order; junction bases with no gene match: 2. The CDR3 extends over 15 amino acids. This chain links TRBV27 with TRBJ1-5, with 12 bases aligning to TRBD1. Here the sequenced sample was cultured CD8+ T cells from PBMCs, taken from culture after CMV antigen stimulation. The source is a human donor in good health (CMV status not recorded). Some clones in this sample may be carry-over from other donors' samples. For the CDR3, the DNA is TGTGCCAGCAGTTTCGGGACAGGGGGCTATCAGCCCCAGCATTTT. Translated: CASSFGTGGYQPQHF.